This T cell receptor (beta chain) comes out of a study of beta chain features in type 1 diabetes. Study-level findings and limits: Compared to healthy donors, patients appeared to have naive, central memory and Treg TCRB repertoires that were more alike. Researchers report that Type 1 diabetes patients had moderately but significantly shorter TCRB CDR3s across all four CD4+ subsets.

CDR1 LNHDA and CDR2 SQIVND come from the germline V gene (reference sequence). CDR3 size: 16 residues. J was trimmed by 6 bases and V by 6 bases; bases with no gene match: 14. Note on this clone: Antigen specificity is unknown.

All of the isolated RNA was reverse transcribed, so expressed TCRB transcripts were sequenced. The average read count of naive, central memory and regulatory T cell samples was around 3.8 million. Sequenced by immunoSEQ multiplex PCR; TCRdb stores in-frame clones only, minus some. The top ten clones hold roughly 0.5% of a sample with some 190,000 clones, over 6% of them seen once. The chain has TRBV19 and TRBJ1-2; TRBD1 matches 9 bases. Sequencing was carried out using central memory CD4+ T cells from blood. The receptor's source is a man younger than 35 with type 1 diabetes. The CDR3 bases are TGTGCCAGTAGGCAAGGGGTAGGACAGGGGATGAATGGCTACACCTTC. Its translation is CASRQGVGQGMNGYTF.